The source of this TCR beta chain is a study of T cells after yellow fever vaccination (dated by TCRdb to the late 2010s). Regarding the study in general: The SMART-Seq v4 Ultra Low Input RNA kit was used to prepare libraries from fractions with low cell numbers. Blood was collected at multiple timepoints before and after primary and secondary immunization, and bulk PBMC replicates and cell subsets were isolated. To follow T-cell clones before and after both primary and booster YFV17D yellow fever vaccination, bulk TCR alpha and beta repertoires underwent longitudinal sequencing. Two healthy male donors, one aged 18 to 30 and one aged 30 to 39 years, were included in the cohort. The paper's findings and limits, for the study overall: Computational filtering was required because FACS-sorted repertoires could contain abundant contaminating clonotypes from the bulk population. A small fraction of clonotypes showed up in both the CD4 and CD8 compartments, probably as a result of convergent recombination. Compared with the primary T-cell response, the secondary T-cell response was weaker but faster, peaking on day 5 rather than day 15. Most clones expanded after primary vaccination were re-detected after the booster (96% of CD4 and roughly 87% of CD8), suggesting broad memory maintenance. Only a couple of donors were included in the study, so the extent to which the findings can be generalized is limited.

The sequencing machine was an Illumina NovaSeq 6000. TCR cDNA was made using 5'RACE template switching, a step that added a universal primer site and unique molecular identifiers. Priming of cDNA synthesis was performed from both the TCR alpha and TCR beta constant segments. Library amplification involved two PCR steps, and the second step added sample barcodes and sequencing adapters. Libraries were sequenced on Illumina HiSeq 2500 (2x100 bp) or NovaSeq (2x150 bp). In the authors' own workflow: Reads were demultiplexed and collapsed into UMI consensus sequences with MIGEC, and V(D)J alignment was performed with MiXCR. Using edgeR on replicate PBMC samples, clonotypes were called vaccine-responding if FDR was below 0.01 and the log2 fold change was above 5 up to day 15. Each bulk clonotype was labeled CD4 or CD8 based on which sequenced repertoire, CD4 or CD8, contained the clonotype at higher abundance. TCRdb passed the public sequencing reads through fastp at Q25 and MiXCR, retaining productive beta sequences. CDR3 protein sequences are deduplicated, and each keeps its most common genes and DNA. TCRdb's processing, not the authors' own work, is the source of the V and J calls. In this sample the table shows fewer than 500,000 distinct CDR3 sequences, approximately 19% of which occur a single time. Roughly a sixth of the sample comes from the top ten.

The treatment or condition label corresponds to: live attenuated yellow fever vaccine strain. At each blood-draw timepoint, two biological replicates of bulk PBMCs were obtained. A standard Ficoll-Paque protocol was used to isolate PBMCs from peripheral blood. RNA was extracted with TriZol from bulk PBMCs, CD4 and CD8 fractions, and dextramer-positive and dextramer-negative fractions. Concerning this clonotype itself: It lacks a known antigen. No base quality values were provided; no much bigger clone lies one nucleotide off.

V gives up 6 bases and J gives up 8 bases, and the segment between their germline ends measures 11 bases. Including cysteine and valine, the CDR3 has 11 amino acids. The only DNA kept is the CDR3, 33 bases in frame from the first base. This TCR was recovered from a man aged 18 to 35 who received the YFV17D yellow fever vaccine. The chain is made from TRBV12-3 or TRBV12-4 and TRBJ2-7, with the D gene uncertain. Specimen: PBMCs, collected before the yellow fever booster vaccination. The CDR3 reads as follows: CASSRTGKQYV. The nucleotide sequence is TGTGCCAGCAGCAGGACCGGAAAGCAGTACGTC.